The source of this T cell receptor (beta chain) is a study of prognosis after radiotherapy for stage I lung cancer. Study-wide context: Metastases at distant sites emerged in a few patients after radiotherapy, at a median of around seven months, whereas around 14 showed no significant progression.

Regarding this clonotype: The target antigen is unknown.

TCR beta CDR3 amplification from genomic DNA was performed by two-round multiplex PCR. First-round PCR, the initial amplification, used primers specific to each TRBV and TRBJ gene. Via MiXCR, TCRdb re-called the multiplex PCR reads, giving one row per CDR3 protein. The data contain 15,000 to 20,000 distinct CDR3 sequences, about 46% of them seen just once; the ten biggest clones take up over 25%. Study results and caveats: The study found lower Shannon entropy after stereotactic body radiation therapy in patients who developed distant metastases. Medians of roughly 10,000 versus 7,000 showed unique TCR clone counts falling after stereotactic body radiation therapy.

CDR1 is SGHTS, CDR2 YDEGEE, per germline. The CDR3 is made up of 17 amino acids. The V segment lost 3 bases and the J segment 0 bases; nucleotides outside the gene matches: 9. The sequence derives from a donor of 50 years or more with non-small cell lung cancer. This chain joins TRBV5-8 and TRBJ1-1; 9 nucleotides agree with TRBD1. The specimen comprised PBMCs, sampled before or after stereotactic body radiation therapy (not recorded which). CDR3 DNA sequence: TGTGCCAGCAGCTCCGGACAGGGGAAGATTTTGAACACTGAAGCTTTCTTT. Its translation: CASSSGQGKILNTEAFF.